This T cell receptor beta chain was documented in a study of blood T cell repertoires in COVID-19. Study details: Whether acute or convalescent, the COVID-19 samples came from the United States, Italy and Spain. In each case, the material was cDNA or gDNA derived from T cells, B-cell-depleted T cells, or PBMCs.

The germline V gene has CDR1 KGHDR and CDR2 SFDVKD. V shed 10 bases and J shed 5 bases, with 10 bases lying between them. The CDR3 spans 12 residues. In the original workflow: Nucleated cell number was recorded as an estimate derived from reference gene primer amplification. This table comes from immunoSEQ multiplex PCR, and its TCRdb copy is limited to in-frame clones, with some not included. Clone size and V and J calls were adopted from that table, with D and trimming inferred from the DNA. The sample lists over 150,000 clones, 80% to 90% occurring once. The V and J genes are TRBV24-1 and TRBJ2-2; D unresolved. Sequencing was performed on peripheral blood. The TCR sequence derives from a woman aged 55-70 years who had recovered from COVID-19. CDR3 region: CATLENTGELFF. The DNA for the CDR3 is TGTGCCACATTAGAGAATACCGGGGAGCTGTTTTTT.